This TCR beta chain was identified in a study of blood T cell repertoires in COVID-19. Across the study: From the United States, Italy and Spain came samples of acute and convalescent COVID-19. The analysed material was cDNA or gDNA that came from T cells, B-cell-depleted T cells, or PBMCs.

Profiled with immunoSEQ multiplex PCR; TCRdb holds only in-frame clones, not every one. The sample contains a few hundred thousand clones, around 90% of which appear only once. Participant age was 18 to 89 years, and participants resided in 20 to 30 US areas. Categorization into cohorts depended on clinical history that participants reported. The clonotype comes from a woman aged 18-29 years with acute COVID-19. The source material was PBMCs or T cells enriched from blood (not recorded which).

The CDR3 loop reads CASSSLAGVTYEQYF. The CDR3 DNA follows: TGTGCCAGCAGTTCTTTGGCAGGGGTGACCTACGAGCAGTACTTC. The J gene is TRBJ2-7, the V gene TRBV28, with TRBD1 as a possible D gene (6 bases). Trimming took off 4 bases at V and 2 bases at J, with 15 bases between the two ends. The germline V gene has CDR1 MDHEN and CDR2 SYDVKM. The CDR3 has 15 amino acids.